The sample holds one count of the clone carrying this T cell receptor (beta chain). Its specificity is not known. These data belong to a study of T-cell memory formation after mild COVID-19. For the study at large: Largely, TCR clusters stayed within a single donor. General study findings and limits: Balance between CD4 and CD8 was seen in clones contracting day 15 to 85, and a CD4+ lean was seen in later expanders. The CD4+ clones that contracted clustered mainly within CM and EM, and the CD8+ clones concentrated in EMRA. Researchers could not confirm that second-wave clones peaking on day 37 targeted SARS-CoV-2.

The CDR3 has 15 residues. Trimming took 0 bases from V and 4 from J, leaving 13 bases between them. Germline assignment: CDR1 LGHNA and CDR2 YNFKEQ. Via MiXCR, TCRdb re-called the 5' RACE reads, giving one row per CDR3 protein. The repertoire holds over 350,000 distinct CDR3 sequences, with less than 25% as singletons. The sample consisted of PBMCs or a T cell subset sorted from them (not recorded which). This clonotype was obtained from an adult woman who had mild COVID-19 (a few samples of this study predate the infection). Cell type and time point are not known. The chain joins TRBV4-2 to TRBJ2-7; D unclear. The CDR3 region has the DNA TGTGCCAGCAGCCAAGATTTAACCCCCGGGTACGAGCAGTACTTC. Encoded protein: CASSQDLTPGYEQYF.